This TCR beta chain is drawn from a study of blood T cell repertoires in COVID-19. At the level of the study: T cells, B-cell-depleted T cells, or PBMCs provided the cDNA or gDNA that served as material.

This CDR3 has 16 amino acids. CDR1 SEHNR and CDR2 FQNEAQ come from the germline V gene (reference sequence). The V gene lost 4 bases and the J gene lost 5 bases, with 20 bases spanning the gap. In the study's own analysis: Reference gene primer amplification gave estimated nucleated cell counts. The table came from immunoSEQ multiplex PCR; TCRdb's copy has only in-frame clones and leaves some out. The DNA gave D and trimming, while V, J and clone size come from that table. The sample holds roughly 97,000 clones, 82% seen once. This clone was recorded once. The receptor comes from a man between 60 and 75 years old with acute or convalescent COVID-19. The specimen was peripheral blood. V usage is TRBV7-9 and J usage is TRBJ1-2; D is ambiguous. The CDR3 DNA follows: TGTGCCAGCAGCTCCATACGGACTGAGGACCTTTATGGCTACACCTTC. This sequence encodes CASSSIRTEDLYGYTF. Complete variable domain (other parts from reference TRBV7-9 and TRBJ1-2): DTGVSQNPRHKITKRGQNVTFRCDPISEHNRLYWYRQTLGQGPEFLTYFQNEAQLEKSRLLSDRFSAERPKGSFSTLEIQRTEQGDSAMYLCASSSIRTEDLYGYTFGSGTRLTVV.